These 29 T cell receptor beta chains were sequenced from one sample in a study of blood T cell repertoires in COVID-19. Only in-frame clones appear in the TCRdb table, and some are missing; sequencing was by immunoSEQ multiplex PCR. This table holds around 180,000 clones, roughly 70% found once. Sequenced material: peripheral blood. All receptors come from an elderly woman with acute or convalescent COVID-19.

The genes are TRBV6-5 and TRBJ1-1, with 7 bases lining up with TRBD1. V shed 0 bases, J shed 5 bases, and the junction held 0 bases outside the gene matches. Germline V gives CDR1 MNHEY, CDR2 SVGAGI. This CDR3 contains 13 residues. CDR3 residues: CASSYSTGTEAFF. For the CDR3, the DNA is TGTGCCAGCAGTTACTCGACAGGGACTGAAGCTTTCTTT.

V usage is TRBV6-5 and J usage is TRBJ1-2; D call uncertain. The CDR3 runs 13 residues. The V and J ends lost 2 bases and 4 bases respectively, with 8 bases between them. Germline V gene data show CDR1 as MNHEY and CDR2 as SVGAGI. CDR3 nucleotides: TGTGCCAGCAGTTACAACGGAGTCTATGGCTACACCTTC. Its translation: CASSYNGVYGYTF.

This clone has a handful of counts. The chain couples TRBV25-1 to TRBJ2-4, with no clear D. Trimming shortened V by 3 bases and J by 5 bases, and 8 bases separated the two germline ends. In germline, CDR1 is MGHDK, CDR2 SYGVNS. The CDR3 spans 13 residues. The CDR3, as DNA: TGTGCCAGCAGTGAGGGCAGCCAAAACATTCAGTACTTC. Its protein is CASSEGSQNIQYF.

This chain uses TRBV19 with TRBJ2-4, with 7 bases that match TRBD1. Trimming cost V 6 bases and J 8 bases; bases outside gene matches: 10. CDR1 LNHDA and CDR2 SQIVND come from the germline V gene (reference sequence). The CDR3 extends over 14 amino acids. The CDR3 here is CASSRSEGADIQYF. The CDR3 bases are TGTGCCAGTAGCCGGTCCGAGGGGGCGGACATTCAGTACTTC.

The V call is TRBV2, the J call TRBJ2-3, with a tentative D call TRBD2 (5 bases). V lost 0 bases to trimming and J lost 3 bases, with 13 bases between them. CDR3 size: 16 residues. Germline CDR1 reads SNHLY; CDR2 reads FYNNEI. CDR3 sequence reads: CASSEAQGLLTDTQYF. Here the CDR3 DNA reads TGTGCCAGCAGTGAAGCGCAAGGACTCTTAACAGATACGCAGTATTTT.

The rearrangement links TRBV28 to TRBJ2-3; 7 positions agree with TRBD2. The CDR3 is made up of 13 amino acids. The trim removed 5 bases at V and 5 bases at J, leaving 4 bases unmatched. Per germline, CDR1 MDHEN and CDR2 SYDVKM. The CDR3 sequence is CASSPGTIDTQYF. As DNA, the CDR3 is TGTGCCAGCAGTCCGGGGACTATAGATACGCAGTATTTT.

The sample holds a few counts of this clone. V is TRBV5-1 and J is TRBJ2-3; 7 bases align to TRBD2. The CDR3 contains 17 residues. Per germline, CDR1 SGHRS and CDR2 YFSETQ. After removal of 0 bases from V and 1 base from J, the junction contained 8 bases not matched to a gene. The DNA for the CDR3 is TGCGCCAGCAGCTTGGGGCTATCTAGCGGAGGCACAGATACGCAGTATTTT. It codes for CASSLGLSSGGTDTQYF.

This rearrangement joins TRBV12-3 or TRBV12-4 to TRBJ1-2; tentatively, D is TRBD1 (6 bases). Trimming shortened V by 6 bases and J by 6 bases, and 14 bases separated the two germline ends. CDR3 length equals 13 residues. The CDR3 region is CASRYTGSHGYTF. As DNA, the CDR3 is TGTGCCAGCAGATATACAGGGTCCCATGGCTACACCTTC.

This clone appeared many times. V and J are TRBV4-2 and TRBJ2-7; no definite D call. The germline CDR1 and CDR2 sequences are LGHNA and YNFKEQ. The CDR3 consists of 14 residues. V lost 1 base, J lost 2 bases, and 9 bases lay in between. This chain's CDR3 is CASSQAGAPYEQYF. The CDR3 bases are TGTGCCAGCAGCCAAGCTGGAGCCCCCTACGAGCAGTACTTC.

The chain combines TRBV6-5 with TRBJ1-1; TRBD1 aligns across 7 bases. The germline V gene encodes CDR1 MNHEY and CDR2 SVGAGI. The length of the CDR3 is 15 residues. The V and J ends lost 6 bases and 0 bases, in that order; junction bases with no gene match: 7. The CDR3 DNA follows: TGTGCCAGCAGGAACGGACAGGCCATGAACACTGAAGCTTTCTTT. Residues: CASRNGQAMNTEAFF.

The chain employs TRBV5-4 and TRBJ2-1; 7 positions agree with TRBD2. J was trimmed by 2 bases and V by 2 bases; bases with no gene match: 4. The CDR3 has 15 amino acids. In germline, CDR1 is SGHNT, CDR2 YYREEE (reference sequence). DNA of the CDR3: TGTGCCAGCAGCTTCCAGCGGGACCCCTACAATGAGCAGTTCTTC. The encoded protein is CASSFQRDPYNEQFF.

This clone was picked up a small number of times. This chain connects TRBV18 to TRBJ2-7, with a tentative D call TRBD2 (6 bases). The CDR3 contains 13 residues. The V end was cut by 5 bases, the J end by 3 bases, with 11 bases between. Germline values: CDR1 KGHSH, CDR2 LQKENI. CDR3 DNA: TGTGCCAGCTCAAACGGGGGAGACTACGAGCAGTACTTC. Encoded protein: CASSNGGDYEQYF.

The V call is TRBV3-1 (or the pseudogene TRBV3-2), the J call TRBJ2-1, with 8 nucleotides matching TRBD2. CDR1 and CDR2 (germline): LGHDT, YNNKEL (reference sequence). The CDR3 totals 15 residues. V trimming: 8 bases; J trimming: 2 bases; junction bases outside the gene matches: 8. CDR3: CASGRAGEPYNEQFF. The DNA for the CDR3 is TGTGCCAGCGGCCGAGCGGGAGAACCCTACAATGAGCAGTTCTTC.

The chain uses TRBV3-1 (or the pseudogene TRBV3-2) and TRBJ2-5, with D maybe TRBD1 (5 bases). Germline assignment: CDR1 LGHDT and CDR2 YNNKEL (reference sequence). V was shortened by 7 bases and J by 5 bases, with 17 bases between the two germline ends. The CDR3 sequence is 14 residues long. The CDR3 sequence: CASTTDSLGETQYF. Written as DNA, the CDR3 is TGTGCCAGCACCACCGACAGCCTTGGGGAGACCCAGTACTTC.

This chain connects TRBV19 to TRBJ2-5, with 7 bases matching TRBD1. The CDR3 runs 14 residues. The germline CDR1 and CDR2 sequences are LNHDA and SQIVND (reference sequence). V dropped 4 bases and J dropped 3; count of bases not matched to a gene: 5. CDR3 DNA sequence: TGTGCCAGTAGTACCTGGGGGACAGAAGAGACCCAGTACTTC. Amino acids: CASSTWGTEETQYF.

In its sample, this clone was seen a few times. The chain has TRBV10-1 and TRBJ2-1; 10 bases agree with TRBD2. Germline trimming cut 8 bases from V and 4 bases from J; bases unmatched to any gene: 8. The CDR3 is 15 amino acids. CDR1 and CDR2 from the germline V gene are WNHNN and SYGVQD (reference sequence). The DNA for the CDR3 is TGCGCCAGCCTACCTAGCGGGAGATTGTACAATGAGCAGTTCTTC. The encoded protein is CASLPSGRLYNEQFF.

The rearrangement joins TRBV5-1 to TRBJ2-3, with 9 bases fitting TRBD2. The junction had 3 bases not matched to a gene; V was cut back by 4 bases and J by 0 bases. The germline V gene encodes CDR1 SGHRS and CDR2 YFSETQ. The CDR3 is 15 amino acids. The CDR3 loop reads CASSASGASTDTQYF. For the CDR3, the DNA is TGCGCCAGCAGCGCTAGCGGGGCTAGCACAGATACGCAGTATTTT.

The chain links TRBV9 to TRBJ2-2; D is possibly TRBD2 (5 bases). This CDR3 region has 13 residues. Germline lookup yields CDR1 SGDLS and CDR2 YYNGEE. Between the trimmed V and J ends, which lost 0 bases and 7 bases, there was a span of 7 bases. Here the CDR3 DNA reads TGTGCCAGCAGCGTAGCTGGAGGCGGGGAGCTGTTTTTT. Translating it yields CASSVAGGGELFF.

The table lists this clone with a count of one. CDR3 nucleotides: TGTGCCAGCTCACCAGTCCGGTTTTCGAACACCGGGGAGCTGTTTTTT. Amino acid sequence: CASSPVRFSNTGELFF. V usage is TRBV18 and J usage is TRBJ2-2; unclear D gene. Germline loops: CDR1 KGHSH, CDR2 LQKENI. This CDR3 comprises 16 residues. Trimming shortened V by 2 bases and J by 0 bases, and 10 bases separated the two germline ends.

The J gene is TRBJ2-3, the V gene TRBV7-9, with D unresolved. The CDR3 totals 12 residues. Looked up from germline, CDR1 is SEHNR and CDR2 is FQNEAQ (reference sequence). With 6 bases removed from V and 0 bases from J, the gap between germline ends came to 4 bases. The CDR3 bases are TGTGCCAGCAGTCGTAGCACAGATACGCAGTATTTT. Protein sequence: CASSRSTDTQYF.

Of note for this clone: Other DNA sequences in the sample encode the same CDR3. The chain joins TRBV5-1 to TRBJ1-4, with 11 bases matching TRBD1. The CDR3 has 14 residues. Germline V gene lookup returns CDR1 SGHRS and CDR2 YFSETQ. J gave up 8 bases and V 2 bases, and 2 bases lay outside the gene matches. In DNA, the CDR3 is TGCGCCAGCAGCTTAGGACAGGGGGCAGAAAAACTGTTTTTT. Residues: CASSLGQGAEKLFF.

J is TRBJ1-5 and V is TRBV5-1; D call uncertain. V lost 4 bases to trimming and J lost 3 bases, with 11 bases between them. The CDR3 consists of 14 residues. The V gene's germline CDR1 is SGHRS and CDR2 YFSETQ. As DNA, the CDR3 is TGCGCCAGCAGCCCAGGTGCACTCAATCAGCCCCAGCATTTT. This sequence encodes CASSPGALNQPQHF.

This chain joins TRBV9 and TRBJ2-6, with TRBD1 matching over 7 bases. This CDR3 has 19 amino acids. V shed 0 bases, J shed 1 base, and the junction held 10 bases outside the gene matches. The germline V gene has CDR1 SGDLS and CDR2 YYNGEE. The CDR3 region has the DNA TGTGCCAGCAGCGTAGAACCGGGACAGATAGGATCTGGGGCCAACGTCCTGACTTTC. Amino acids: CASSVEPGQIGSGANVLTF.

The CDR3 sequence: CASSSYTGTPSNEQFF. CDR3 in DNA: TGTGCCAGCAGTTCATACACCGGGACTCCGTCGAATGAGCAGTTCTTC. This chain uses TRBV28 with TRBJ2-1; perhaps TRBD2 as D (6 bases). This CDR3 contains 16 residues. CDR1 is MDHEN and CDR2 is SYDVKM in the germline V gene. Trimming stripped 4 bases from V and 7 bases from J, with 20 bases between. Drawing the rest from reference TRBV28 and TRBJ2-1, the complete variable domain is DVKVTQSSRYLVKRTGEKVFLECVQDMDHENMFWYRQDPGLGLRLIYFSYDVKMKEKGDIPEGYSVSREKKERFSLILESASTNQTSMYLCASSSYTGTPSNEQFFGPGTRLTVL.

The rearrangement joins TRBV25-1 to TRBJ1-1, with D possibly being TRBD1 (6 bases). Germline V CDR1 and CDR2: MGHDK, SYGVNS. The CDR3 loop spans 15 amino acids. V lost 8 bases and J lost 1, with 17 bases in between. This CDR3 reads CASGRAGHQNTEAFF. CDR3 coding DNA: TGTGCCAGCGGGAGGGCGGGACACCAGAACACTGAAGCTTTCTTT. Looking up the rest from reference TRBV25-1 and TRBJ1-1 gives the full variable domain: EADIYQTPRYLVIGTGKKITLECSQTMGHDKMYWYQQDPGMELHLIHYSYGVNSTEKGDLSSESTVSRIRTEHFPLTLESARPSHTSQYLCASGRAGHQNTEAFFGQGTRLTVV.

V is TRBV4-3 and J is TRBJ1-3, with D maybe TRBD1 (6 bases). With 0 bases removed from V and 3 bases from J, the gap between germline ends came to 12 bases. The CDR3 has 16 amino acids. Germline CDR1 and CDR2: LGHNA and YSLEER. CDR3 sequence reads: CASSQDPQGGGNTIYF. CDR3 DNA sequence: TGCGCCAGCAGCCAAGACCCACAGGGTGGTGGAAACACCATATATTTT.

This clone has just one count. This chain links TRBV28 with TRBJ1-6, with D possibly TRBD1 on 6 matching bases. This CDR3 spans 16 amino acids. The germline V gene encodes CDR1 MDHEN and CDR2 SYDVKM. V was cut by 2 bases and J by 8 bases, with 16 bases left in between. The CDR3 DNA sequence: TGTGCCAGCAGTTTAGCAGGGGCTTCCGGGGATTCACCCCTCCACTTT. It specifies CASSLAGASGDSPLHF.

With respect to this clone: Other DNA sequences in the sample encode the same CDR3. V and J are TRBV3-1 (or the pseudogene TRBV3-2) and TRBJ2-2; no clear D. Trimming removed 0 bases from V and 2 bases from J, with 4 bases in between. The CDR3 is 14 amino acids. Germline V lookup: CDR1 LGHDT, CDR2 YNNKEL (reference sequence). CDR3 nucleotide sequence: TGTGCCAGCAGCCAAGATAGAAACACCGGGGAGCTGTTTTTT. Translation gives CASSQDRNTGELFF.

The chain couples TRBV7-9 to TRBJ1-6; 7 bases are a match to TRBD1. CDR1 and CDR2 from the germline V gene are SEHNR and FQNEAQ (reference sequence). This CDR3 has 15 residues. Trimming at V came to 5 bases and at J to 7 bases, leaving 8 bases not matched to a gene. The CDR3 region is CASSPETGRNSPLHF. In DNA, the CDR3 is TGTGCCAGCAGCCCCGAGACAGGGCGGAATTCACCCCTCCACTTT.